This TCR beta chain was captured by sequencing in a study of T-cell reconstitution after alpha-beta-depleted transplantation in children. General study results and limits: Some patients' high day-60 TCRbeta diversity was traced to surviving recipient T cells and thymic progenitors.

Trimming pared 7 bases from V and 6 bases from J, leaving 19 bases between. The CDR3 is 15 residues long. Germline CDR1 and CDR2: SGHVS and FQNEAQ. This clonotype was detected only a few times. Its target is not known. Preparing the TCRbeta library involved the use of unique molecular identifiers. TCRdb itself ran the PCR reads through MiXCR, one entry per CDR3 protein. The table includes some 200,000 distinct CDR3 sequences, approximately 8.4% detected once. This clonotype was sampled from a male patient aged 2 to 9 who had a stem cell transplant for acute myeloid leukemia, so the T cells may come from the graft donor. The gene calls are TRBV7-8 and TRBJ2-1; possibly TRBD1 for D (5 bases). The sequenced sample was PBMCs, mostly from graft donor cells, obtained 360 days after TCRalphabeta/CD19-depleted stem cell transplant. CDR3: CASTPLVRRGNEQFF. The CDR3 bases are TGTGCCAGCACCCCTTTAGTCAGAAGGGGCAATGAGCAGTTCTTC. Variable domain in full (rest from reference TRBV7-8 and TRBJ2-1): GAGVSQSPRYKVAKRGQDVALRCDPISGHVSLFWYQQALGQGPEFLTYFQNEAQLDKSGLPSDRFFAERPEGSVSTLKIQRTQQEDSAVYLCASTPLVRRGNEQFFGPGTRLTVL.